Following are 12 T cell receptor beta chains from one sample sequenced in a study of cytomegalovirus exposure and HLA in healthy donors. The primer mix had 60 Vbeta and 13 Jbeta primers. Here immunoSEQ multiplex PCR was the method, and the copy in TCRdb shows in-frame clones only, minus some. There are approximately 90,000 clones in the sample; under 85% occur only once, and approximately 1.5% lies in the top ten. Sequencing was carried out using PBMCs. These receptors were collected from a male donor in good health and CMV-seronegative.

This chain connects TRBV5-1 to TRBJ2-2; TRBD2 agrees at 13 bases. The CDR3 covers 16 residues. Germline CDR1 reads SGHRS; CDR2 reads YFSETQ. V trimming: 2 bases; J trimming: 4 bases; junction bases outside the gene matches: 2. The CDR3 region is CASSLRLAGGTGELFF. CDR3 DNA: TGCGCCAGCAGCTTACGACTAGCGGGAGGCACCGGGGAGCTGTTTTTT.

The rearrangement uses TRBV19 and TRBJ1-2; D is perhaps TRBD1 (5 bases). Germline V gene lookup returns CDR1 LNHDA and CDR2 SQIVND (reference sequence). There are 15 residues in the CDR3. Trimming removed 7 bases from V and 6 bases from J, with 21 bases in between. CDR3 nucleotides: TGTGCCAGTAACTTAGGGGCCGGAACCTATAATGGCTACACCTTC. This sequence encodes CASNLGAGTYNGYTF. The full variable domain, completed using reference TRBV19 and TRBJ1-2, is DGGITQSPKYLFRKEGQNVTLSCEQNLNHDAMYWYRQDPGQGLRLIYYSQIVNDFQKGDIAEGYSVSREKKESFPLTVTSAQKNPTAFYLCASNLGAGTYNGYTFGSGTRLTVV.

J is TRBJ1-2 and V is TRBV7-2, with TRBD1 as a possible D gene (6 bases). The V gene's germline CDR1 is SGHTA and CDR2 FQGNSA. V dropped 2 bases and J dropped 0 bases, with 16 bases sitting between them. This CDR3 comprises 17 residues. CDR3 nucleotides: TGTGCCAGCAGCTTAATGGCTTGGGACACAGCTAACTATGGCTACACCTTC. It encodes CASSLMAWDTANYGYTF.

The chain joins TRBV4-3 to TRBJ1-1, with D possibly matching TRBD1 (6 bases). Germline CDR1 is LGHNA and CDR2 is YSLEER. Deletions cut 0 bases from V and 0 bases from J, with 17 bases between. This CDR3 is built from 18 residues. CDR3 residues: CASSQELMNRVMNTEAFF. CDR3 nucleotides: TGCGCCAGCAGCCAAGAATTGATGAACAGGGTCATGAACACTGAAGCTTTCTTT.

The CDR3 here is CASSSPRNIQYF. As DNA, the CDR3 is TGTGCCAGCAGTTCACCGCGAAACATTCAGTACTTC. The chain employs TRBV27 and TRBJ2-4; D not certain. CDR3 length equals 12 residues. V was pared by 4 bases and J by 6 bases, with 7 bases between. Germline lookup yields CDR1 MNHEY and CDR2 SMNVEV (reference sequence).

The V call is TRBV7-9, the J call TRBJ2-1; no clear D. This CDR3 has 10 residues. Trimming removed 3 bases from V and 9 bases from J, with 3 bases in between. Germline V lookup: CDR1 SEHNR, CDR2 FQNEAQ (reference sequence). The CDR3 DNA reads as TGTGCCAGCAGCTTCAGTGAGCAGTTCTTC. It codes for CASSFSEQFF.

The rearrangement uses TRBV6-1 and TRBJ2-7, with 8 bases identical to TRBD2. The CDR3 loop spans 14 amino acids. Germline V gene data show CDR1 as MNHNS and CDR2 as SASEGT. After removal of 5 bases from V and 1 base from J, the junction contained 4 bases not matched to a gene. The CDR3 DNA reads as TGTGCCAGCAGTTGGGGGACTAGGTCCTACGAGCAGTACTTC. Translating gives CASSWGTRSYEQYF.

J is TRBJ1-1 and V is TRBV28; tentatively, D is TRBD1 (5 bases). This CDR3 region has 16 residues. Deletions cut 5 bases from V and 2 bases from J, with 18 bases between. The germline V gene has CDR1 MDHEN and CDR2 SYDVKM. The CDR3 DNA reads TGTGCCAGCAGTCCGAGTAGACCAGGGAAAAACACTGAAGCTTTCTTT. It yields the protein CASSPSRPGKNTEAFF.

The chain links TRBV5-5 to TRBJ2-5; 10 bases are a match to TRBD2. This CDR3 contains 15 residues. Germline V gene sequence: CDR1 SGHKS, CDR2 YYEKEE (reference sequence). Trimming removed 3 bases from V and 4 bases from J; junction bases left unmatched: 6. CDR3 sequence (DNA): TGTGCCAGCAGCTCCACGCCTAGCGGGGGAGAGACCCAGTACTTC. Protein: CASSSTPSGGETQYF. Supplemented by reference TRBV5-5 and TRBJ2-5, the full variable domain reads DAGVTQSPTHLIKTRGQQVTLRCSPISGHKSVSWYQQVLGQGPQFIFQYYEKEERGRGNFPDRFSARQFPNYSSELNVNALLLGDSALYLCASSSTPSGGETQYFGPGTRLLVL.

This rearrangement joins TRBV19 to TRBJ2-2; D perhaps matches TRBD2 (5 bases). The germline V gene encodes CDR1 LNHDA and CDR2 SQIVND (reference sequence). This CDR3 spans 19 amino acids. DNA of the CDR3: TGTGCTACACATGGGGTGGCGGCGGCCACGGGATTATACACCGGGGAGCTGTTTTTT. This sequence encodes CATHGVAAATGLYTGELFF.

A remark on this clone: This specimen includes other DNA sequences encoding the same CDR3. J is TRBJ1-1 and V is TRBV19; possible D gene TRBD1, 6 bases. The ends were cut back, 1 base at V and 7 bases at J, with 7 bases in the middle. Germline-derived CDR1 and CDR2 are LNHDA and SQIVND (reference sequence). The CDR3 length is 12 residues. In DNA, the CDR3 is TGTGCCAGTAGTATAGTCAGGGGTGAAGCTTTCTTT. Its translation: CASSIVRGEAFF.

A few counts support this clone. This chain connects TRBV30 to TRBJ1-4, with D possibly matching TRBD1 (5 bases). V dropped 6 bases and J dropped 2 bases, with 10 bases sitting between them. Germline assignment: CDR1 GTSNPN and CDR2 SVGIG (reference sequence). There are 13 residues in the CDR3. CDR3 region: CACRGATNEKLFF. In DNA, the CDR3 is TGTGCCTGTCGCGGGGCTACTAATGAAAAACTGTTTTTT.